Below, 23 T cell receptor beta chains from the same sample are listed, as sequenced in a study of neurological immune-mediated disorders. TCRdb re-called the 5' RACE reads through MiXCR, storing one row per CDR3 protein. Of 30,000 to 35,000 distinct CDR3 sequences in the sample, 20% to 25% were seen once. The sequenced material came from CD4+ T cells from blood. The receptors shown here come from a man in his forties or fifties with HTLV-1-associated myelopathy (HAM/TSP).

The gene calls are TRBV12-3 or TRBV12-4 and TRBJ2-1, with 11 bases lining up with TRBD2. Trimming at V came to 6 bases and at J to 10 bases, leaving 11 bases not matched to a gene. This CDR3 region has 15 residues. CDR3 in DNA: TGTGCCAGCAGCCTGACTAGCGGGGTCGGCGGAGAGCAGTTCTTC. It is translated as CASSLTSGVGGEQFF.

This clonotype was counted many times. The chain is built from TRBV20-1 and TRBJ2-1, with 7 bases identical to TRBD1. Germline V CDR1 and CDR2: DFQATT, SNEGSKA (reference sequence). CDR3 length equals 13 residues. V lost 4 bases to trimming and J lost 2 bases; unmatched junction nucleotides: 2. The CDR3 region is CSATGTAYNEQFF. The CDR3 DNA reads TGCAGTGCTACCGGGACAGCCTACAATGAGCAGTTCTTC.

Many counts were recorded for this clonotype. The V and J genes are TRBV6-2 or TRBV6-3 and TRBJ2-3; TRBD2 aligns across 11 bases. V shed 6 bases, J shed 0 bases, and the junction held 5 bases outside the gene matches. This CDR3 is 16 amino acids long. Germline V gene lookup returns CDR1 MNHEY and CDR2 SVGEGT. The CDR3, as DNA: TGTGCCAGCAGATCTAGCGGGAGGACTAGCACAGATACGCAGTATTTT. Amino acids: CASRSSGRTSTDTQYF.

This clonotype occurred a few times. The genes are TRBV20-1 and TRBJ2-4, with D perhaps matching TRBD1 (6 bases). The CDR3 runs to 14 residues. With 1 base removed from V and 11 bases from J, the gap between germline ends came to 18 bases. Germline CDR1 reads DFQATT; CDR2 reads SNEGSKA (reference sequence). The CDR3 sequence is CSARASGQRRLQYF. As DNA, the CDR3 is TGCAGTGCTAGAGCTTCGGGACAAAGACGACTTCAGTACTTC.

This clonotype was counted many times. V is TRBV5-1 and J is TRBJ2-3, with TRBD2 identical over 9 bases. Trimming took 6 bases from V and 1 from J; bases not matched to a gene: 9. Germline V gene data show CDR1 as SGHRS and CDR2 as YFSETQ. The CDR3 sequence is 16 residues long. CDR3 sequence: CASNRGGAQGTDTQYF. The DNA for the CDR3 is TGCGCCAGCAATCGCGGGGGGGCCCAGGGCACAGATACGCAGTATTTT.

This clonotype was seen ten or more times. The V call is TRBV5-1, the J call TRBJ2-2; weak D call: TRBD1 (6 bases). CDR3 size: 15 residues. CDR1 is SGHRS, CDR2 YFSETQ, per germline. V was cut by 6 bases and J by 1 base, with 13 bases left in between. This CDR3 reads CASTPLTGNTGELFF. The CDR3 bases are TGCGCCAGCACCCCCCTGACAGGGAACACCGGGGAGCTGTTTTTT.

This clonotype is medium-sized (0.01 to 0.1%) within its sample. The CDR3 sequence: CAIAGTGGERDEAFF. DNA for the CDR3: TGTGCCATCGCCGGGACAGGGGGCGAGAGGGATGAAGCTTTCTTT. J is TRBJ1-1 and V is TRBV10-3, with 12 bases fitting TRBD1. In germline, CDR1 is ENHRY, CDR2 SYGVKD. The V segment lost 8 bases and the J segment 7 bases; nucleotides outside the gene matches: 11. This CDR3 is 15 amino acids long.

This clonotype was seen many times. V is TRBV7-2 and J is TRBJ2-4; 9 bases fit TRBD1. Germline trimming cut 4 bases from V and 0 bases from J; bases unmatched to any gene: 4. Germline CDR1 SGHTA, CDR2 FQGNSA. The CDR3 is 16 amino acids. The CDR3 spells CASSSGTGLAKNIQYF. The CDR3 DNA follows: TGTGCCAGCAGCTCCGGGACAGGGTTAGCCAAAAACATTCAGTACTTC.

This clonotype was counted ten times or more. This chain joins TRBV7-6 and TRBJ2-3; D may be TRBD1 (7 bases). The length of the CDR3 is 15 residues. Germline CDR1 and CDR2: SGHVS and FNYEAQ. Between the trimmed V and J ends, which lost 2 bases and 1 base, there was a span of 10 bases. The CDR3 region has the DNA TGTGCCAGCAGCTTACAGGGGGGTCGCACAGATACGCAGTATTTT. Its translation is CASSLQGGRTDTQYF.

This clonotype showed up many times. V usage is TRBV11-3 and J usage is TRBJ2-1; the match to TRBD2 covers 11 bases. In germline, CDR1 is SGHNT, CDR2 YENEEA. With V trimmed by 1 base and J by 0 bases, 2 bases remained unmatched. The CDR3 has 17 amino acids. The CDR3 here is CASSLVTSGSSYNEQFF. CDR3 coding DNA: TGTGCCAGCAGCTTAGTCACTAGCGGGAGCTCCTACAATGAGCAGTTCTTC.

This clonotype came up many times. The rearrangement joins TRBV6-5 to TRBJ1-2, with TRBD1 identical over 7 bases. Germline-derived CDR1 and CDR2 are MNHEY and SVGAGI. The CDR3 runs to 14 residues. Losses at the gene ends were 5 bases for V and 3 bases for J; bases not matched to a gene: 6. For the CDR3, the DNA is TGTGCCAGCAGTCGCCGGGACAGAGACTATGGCTACACCTTC. Protein: CASSRRDRDYGYTF.

A remark on this clonotype: One end of the junction is discordant with germline, which a read error may explain. This chain joins TRBV28 and TRBJ1-3; D gene uncertain. CDR3 length: 15 amino acids. The germline V gene has CDR1 MDHEN and CDR2 SYDVKM. CDR3 sequence reads: CASSPLVAAGKTIYF. The CDR3 region has the DNA TGTGCCAGCAGCCCCTTGGTCGCGGCTGGAAAGACCATATATTTT.

The chain carries TRBV20-1 and TRBJ1-2; D gene unclear. Trimming left V 6 bases short and J 11 bases short, with 16 bases between. The CDR3 spans 11 residues. Looked up from germline, CDR1 is DFQATT and CDR2 is SNEGSKA (reference sequence). CDR3 protein: CSAPDLYRYTF. CDR3 DNA: TGCAGTGCACCAGATCTATATAGATACACCTTC.

V and J are TRBV5-1 and TRBJ2-1; 10 bases are a match to TRBD2. Germline V gene lookup returns CDR1 SGHRS and CDR2 YFSETQ. Trimming cost V 0 bases and J 5 bases; bases outside gene matches: 5. This CDR3 comprises 16 residues. CDR3 bases: TGCGCCAGCAGCTTGGCCGGTAGCGGGGGGCACAATGAGCAGTTCTTC. Translating it yields CASSLAGSGGHNEQFF.

The V gene is TRBV11-2, the J gene TRBJ1-4; TRBD1 might be the D (5 bases). The germline V and J ends were trimmed by 1 base and 0 bases, with 6 bases remaining between them. The CDR3 has 15 residues. Per the germline V gene, CDR1 is SGHAT and CDR2 is FQNNGV. This chain's CDR3 is CASSLVGATNEKLFF. The CDR3, as DNA: TGTGCCAGCAGCTTAGTAGGGGCAACTAATGAAAAACTGTTTTTT.

The rearrangement links TRBV6-5 to TRBJ2-3; no firm D call. Germline assignment: CDR1 MNHEY and CDR2 SVGAGI. Trimming took 7 bases from V and 2 from J, leaving 10 bases between them. The CDR3 extends over 13 amino acids. CDR3 coding DNA: TGTGCCAGCAAAGTAACAGCCACAGATACGCAGTATTTT. Translating it yields CASKVTATDTQYF.

This clonotype has a count of ten or more. The rearrangement joins TRBV5-1 to TRBJ2-5, with 7 bases fitting TRBD1. Germline assignment: CDR1 SGHRS and CDR2 YFSETQ. Trimming took 4 bases from V and 2 from J; bases not matched to a gene: 11. CDR3 length equals 16 residues. CDR3 coding DNA: TGCGCCAGCAGCAGACAGACAGGGTCCTTACAAGAGACCCAGTACTTC. It specifies CASSRQTGSLQETQYF. Variable domain in full (rest from reference TRBV5-1 and TRBJ2-5): KAGVTQTPRYLIKTRGQQVTLSCSPISGHRSVSWYQQTPGQGLQFLFEYFSETQRNKGNFPGRFSGRQFSNSRSEMNVSTLELGDSALYLCASSRQTGSLQETQYFGPGTRLLVL.

The chain joins TRBV12-3 or TRBV12-4 to TRBJ2-6, with D unclear. CDR3 size: 15 residues. Trimming cost V 3 bases and J 2 bases, with 8 bases left between them. CDR3 sequence (DNA): TGTGCCAGCAGTTTTTCTAGGACTGGGGCCAACGTCCTGACTTTC. Amino acid sequence: CASSFSRTGANVLTF.

There are many counts of this clonotype. The V gene is TRBV25-1, the J gene TRBJ2-7; 9 bases align to TRBD2. The CDR3 runs 13 residues. The germline V gene encodes CDR1 MGHDK and CDR2 SYGVNS. Trimming removed 7 bases from V and 9 bases from J; junction bases left unmatched: 10. CDR3 sequence (DNA): TGTGCCAGCATCAATAGCGGGAGTTGGGCGCAGTACTTC. It encodes CASINSGSWAQYF.

This clonotype was seen repeatedly, ten times or more. The J gene is TRBJ1-1, the V gene TRBV20-1; D may be TRBD1 (5 bases). Germline assignment: CDR1 DFQATT and CDR2 SNEGSKA (reference sequence). This CDR3 is built from 14 residues. V gave up 6 bases and J gave up 1 base, with 15 bases separating them. The CDR3 here is CSARPGGANTEAFF. CDR3 DNA: TGCAGTGCCCGACCTGGGGGAGCGAACACTGAAGCTTTCTTT.

This clonotype was counted ten times or more. J is TRBJ2-7 and V is TRBV3-1; no firm D call. The V gene lost 0 bases and the J gene lost 3 bases, with 18 bases spanning the gap. Germline CDR1 reads LGHDT; CDR2 reads YNNKEL (reference sequence). The CDR3 covers 17 residues. The CDR3 region has the DNA TGTGCCAGCAGCCAAGATCGTTTTGCCCGGTCTAACTACGAGCAGTACTTC. The encoded protein is CASSQDRFARSNYEQYF.

This clonotype was seen repeatedly, ten times or more. The rearrangement uses TRBV9 and TRBJ1-1; D unclear. Germline CDR1 SGDLS, CDR2 YYNGEE. Trimming left V 6 bases short and J 3 bases short, with 12 bases between. The CDR3 covers 13 residues. In nucleotides, the CDR3 is TGTGCCAGCATCCCGACGAACGACACTGAAGCTTTCTTT. Its protein is CASIPTNDTEAFF. The whole variable domain, filled in from reference TRBV9 and TRBJ1-1, reads DSGVTQTPKHLITATGQRVTLRCSPRSGDLSVYWYQQSLDQGLQFLIQYYNGEERAKGNILERFSAQQFPDLHSELNLSSLELGDSALYFCASIPTNDTEAFFGQGTRLTVV.

This clonotype showed up many times. The V call is TRBV14, the J call TRBJ2-7, with 13 bases that match TRBD2. Per the germline V gene, CDR1 is SGHDN and CDR2 is FVKESK. This CDR3 comprises 19 residues. Trimming cost V 4 bases and J 2 bases; bases outside gene matches: 14. CDR3 region: CASSRAGTSGTSGAYEQYF. In DNA form, the CDR3 reads TGTGCCAGCAGCCGGGCCGGGACTAGCGGGACCTCTGGGGCCTACGAGCAGTACTTC.